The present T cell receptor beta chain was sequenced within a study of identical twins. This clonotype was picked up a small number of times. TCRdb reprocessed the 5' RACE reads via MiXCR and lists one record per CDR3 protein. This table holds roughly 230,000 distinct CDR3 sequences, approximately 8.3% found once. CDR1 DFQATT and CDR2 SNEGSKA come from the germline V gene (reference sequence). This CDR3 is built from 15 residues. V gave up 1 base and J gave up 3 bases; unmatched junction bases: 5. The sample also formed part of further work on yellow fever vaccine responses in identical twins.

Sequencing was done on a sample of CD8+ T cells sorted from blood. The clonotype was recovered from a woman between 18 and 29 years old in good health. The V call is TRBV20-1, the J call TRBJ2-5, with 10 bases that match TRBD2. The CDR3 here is CSARGASGGKETQYF. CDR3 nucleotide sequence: TGCAGTGCTAGAGGTGCTAGCGGGGGAAAAGAGACCCAGTACTTC.